The entry below describes one T cell receptor beta chain. Using immunoSEQ multiplex PCR, the repertoire was profiled, and TCRdb retains in-frame clones only, with some absent. The sample shows about 100,000 clones, 91% of them seen only once. This sample is part of a study of blood T cell repertoires in COVID-19. CDR1 is PRHDT, CDR2 FYEKMQ, per germline (reference sequence). CDR3 size: 15 residues. J was trimmed by 9 bases and V by 2 bases; bases with no gene match: 8. The material sequenced was peripheral blood. The source of this sequence is a human donor with active COVID-19. The donor label of this sample is uncertain. The rearrangement links TRBV13 to TRBJ2-3, with 10 bases matching TRBD2. CDR3 amino acids: CASSLLERGGVTQYF. As DNA, the CDR3 is TGTGCCAGCAGCTTACTGGAGCGGGGGGGCGTGACGCAGTATTTT.